Listed here are 12 T cell receptor beta chains from one sample, sequenced in a study of blood T cell repertoires in COVID-19. This table comes from immunoSEQ multiplex PCR, and its TCRdb copy is limited to in-frame clones, with some not included. The table lists some 250,000 clones, under 90% of them singletons. The sequencing sample was made of peripheral blood. These receptors were obtained from a woman aged 18-29 years with acute or convalescent COVID-19.

This rearrangement joins TRBV2 to TRBJ2-2, with 7 bases matching TRBD2. The V gene end was trimmed by 5 bases and the J gene end by 4 bases; junction bases not matched to a gene: 7. Germline V gene sequence: CDR1 SNHLY, CDR2 FYNNEI. This CDR3 region has 15 residues. The CDR3 protein is CASSRGGRVTGELFF. The CDR3 DNA sequence: TGTGCCAGCAGTCGGGGCGGGAGAGTCACCGGGGAGCTGTTTTTT. Together with reference TRBV2 and TRBJ2-2, the CDR3 gives the full variable domain: EPEVTQTPSHQVTQMGQEVILRCVPISNHLYFYWYRQILGQKVEFLVSFYNNEISEKSEIFDDQFSVERPDGSNFTLKIRSTKLEDSAMYFCASSRGGRVTGELFFGEGSRLTVL.

This clone was seen more than once but under ten times. This chain joins TRBV6-5 and TRBJ1-1; 10 bases match TRBD1. Germline CDR1 MNHEY, CDR2 SVGAGI. V shed 6 bases and J 6 bases; nucleotides not matched to a gene: 4. The CDR3 is 13 residues long. The CDR3 region is CASRGQGSPEAFF. The CDR3 DNA sequence: TGTGCCAGCAGGGGACAGGGGTCGCCTGAAGCTTTCTTT.

This clone was counted a few times. J is TRBJ1-5 and V is TRBV28; D is unclear. The CDR3 spans 16 residues. Looked up from germline, CDR1 is MDHEN and CDR2 is SYDVKM. Trimming took 6 bases from V and 2 from J, leaving 17 bases between them. The CDR3 sequence: CASSTEAMGGNQPQHF. The DNA for the CDR3 is TGTGCCAGCAGCACCGAAGCGATGGGAGGCAATCAGCCCCAGCATTTT.

V gene TRBV7-2 combines with J gene TRBJ1-2, with a tentative D call TRBD1 (6 bases). The CDR3 has 14 residues. Germline V gives CDR1 SGHTA, CDR2 FQGNSA. Trimming left V 3 bases short and J 8 bases short, with 16 bases between. The CDR3 DNA is TGTGCCAGCAGCTTTTGGGGCCCGGGGGGCGGCTACACCTTC. Amino acids: CASSFWGPGGGYTF.

This chain joins TRBV13 and TRBJ2-7; TRBD1 agrees at 9 bases. Germline V CDR1 and CDR2: PRHDT, FYEKMQ (reference sequence). J lost 2 bases, V lost 1 base, and 12 bases had no gene match. The CDR3 spans 18 residues. Written as DNA, the CDR3 is TGTGCCAGCAGCTTAGTATTGAAGAGGGACAGGGCACCCTACGAGCAGTACTTC. Residues: CASSLVLKRDRAPYEQYF.

The rearrangement uses TRBV10-3 and TRBJ1-5; D gene ambiguous. V dropped 10 bases and J dropped 2 bases, with 18 bases sitting between them. This CDR3 contains 15 residues. Germline loops: CDR1 ENHRY, CDR2 SYGVKD. The CDR3 here is CATAVEGRGNQPQHF. CDR3 DNA: TGTGCCACGGCAGTGGAAGGTCGGGGCAATCAGCCCCAGCATTTT.

In DNA, the CDR3 is TGTGCCAGCAGCAACGCTAGCGGGCTTCTCTACGAGCAGTACTTC. Amino acid sequence: CASSNASGLLYEQYF. The chain combines TRBV21-1 with TRBJ2-7; TRBD2, the table's D call, lacks a check against the DNA. TRBV21-1 is a pseudogene segment. This CDR3 has 15 amino acids.

This sequence joins TRBV28 and TRBJ1-2, with 7 bases that match TRBD1. V shed 7 bases, J shed 4 bases, and the junction held 6 bases outside the gene matches. Looked up from germline, CDR1 is MDHEN and CDR2 is SYDVKM. The CDR3 has 13 residues. The CDR3: CASTLTGSYGYTF. CDR3 DNA sequence: TGTGCCAGCACTCTGACAGGGAGCTATGGCTACACCTTC.

The chain is built from TRBV29-1 and TRBJ2-1, with D possibly matching TRBD2 (5 bases). V was trimmed by 3 bases and J by 4 bases, leaving 16 bases between them. Germline-derived CDR1 and CDR2 are SQVTM and ANQGSEA. This CDR3 comprises 15 residues. In DNA form, the CDR3 reads TGCAGCGTTGAGAGAGGGTCTAGCATTTACAATGAGCAGTTCTTC. Translated, it gives CSVERGSSIYNEQFF.

This clone was counted a few times. The rearrangement joins TRBV5-6 to TRBJ2-1; the D gene is possibly TRBD2 (6 bases). Germline values: CDR1 SGHDT, CDR2 YYEEEE. The length of the CDR3 is 15 residues. Trimming cost V 0 bases and J 0 bases, with 7 bases left between them. The CDR3 spells CASSLGAGSYNEQFF. CDR3 DNA: TGTGCCAGCAGCTTGGGAGCGGGCTCCTACAATGAGCAGTTCTTC.

The J gene is TRBJ1-1, the V gene TRBV5-6; D call uncertain. CDR1 is SGHDT, CDR2 YYEEEE, per germline. The V end was cut by 5 bases, the J end by 0 bases, with 8 bases between. CDR3 length: 13 residues. The CDR3 DNA reads TGTGCCAGCAGGAAGGGAGTGAACACTGAAGCTTTCTTT. This translates into CASRKGVNTEAFF. Full variable domain (missing parts from reference TRBV5-6 and TRBJ1-1): DAGVTQSPTHLIKTRGQQVTLRCSPKSGHDTVSWYQQALGQGPQFIFQYYEEEERQRGNFPDRFSGHQFPNYSSELNVNALLLGDSALYLCASRKGVNTEAFFGQGTRLTVV.

The V and J genes are TRBV19 and TRBJ2-4; D gene ambiguous. This CDR3 has 15 amino acids. Per the germline V gene, CDR1 is LNHDA and CDR2 is SQIVND (reference sequence). Trimming took off 5 bases at V and 3 bases at J, with 14 bases between the two ends. CDR3 in amino acids: CASSPKELFKNIQYF. DNA of the CDR3: TGTGCCAGTAGTCCTAAAGAGCTATTCAAAAACATTCAGTACTTC.